This T cell receptor delta chain was documented in a study of gamma delta lymphoproliferative disorders and STAT genes (dated by TCRdb to about 2018). In terms of the full investigation: The LymphoTrack Dx TCRG Assay was used to build gamma-chain libraries from a minimum of 50 ng of genomic DNA. Since no corresponding Invivoscribe delta assay was available, delta-chain libraries were prepared following the standard operating procedure of the EuroClonality-NGS working group. Within a larger immunophenotypic and STAT-mutation study, TCR gamma and delta CDR3 repertoires were profiled by deep sequencing in Tgammadelta lymphoproliferative disease patients and healthy controls. A couple of gamma-chain samples and all delta-chain samples were sequenced twice to confirm results.

For both patients and controls, peripheral blood mononuclear cells were isolated, and the genomic DNA from these cells was used for TCR sequencing. The control group consisted of around 23 healthy adult blood donors (median age about 63 years; around 12 males and about eleven females) who were matched to the patients for age and sex. In both library preparation methods, multiplex PCR was run with primers aimed at the conserved V and J regions of the TCR genes. After purification and pooling, the amplicons were sequenced on an Illumina MiSeq platform. In the original analysis: V(D)J alignment, clonotype assembly and translation were handled by MiXCR, while functionality assessment and CDR3 repertoire analyses were done with VDJtools. CDR3 was defined according to IMGT, and analyses were limited to productive sequences using functional genes, with ORF genes and pseudogenes excluded. Identical amino acid CDR3s of major clonotypes (frequency >=5%) were searched for across all patients and controls using a custom Python script. To compare clonotype frequencies between patients and controls, a one-sided non-parametric Wilcoxon test was applied. TCRdb reprocessed the public data with the CATT caller; entries with the same nucleotide sequence were combined afterwards. Here the V and J calls rest on TCRdb's processing, not on the authors' analysis. The sample table records under 5,000 delta-chain clones; around 1% of these occur just once. Around a fifth of the sample lies in the top ten.

A word on this clone: Its binding antigen is unknown. This DNA's translation and the protein TCRdb lists, from a much larger clone, do not match at residue 9, likely due to a read error; the protein shown is translated from the DNA.

Paper-wide results and their limitations: According to the authors, NGS specificity may be reduced at low frequencies, so whether leukemic clones are public or private needs confirmation. When whole repertoires were clustered, patient gamma repertoires were grouped separately from healthy controls, whereas no separation between groups was observed for delta repertoires. Nearly all major gamma and delta clonotypes of patients were found to be public, being shared with at least one healthy donor, and only a couple of gamma clonotypes were found to be private to disease. Control T cells were likely spread across varied maturation stages, whereas leukemic cells were skewed toward terminal effectors, which potentially limits comparisons between patients and controls.

The germline V gene provides CDR1 GEAIGNYY and CDR2 EKD. At the junction V is shortened by 0 bases and J by 0 bases; bases outside the gene matches: 12. Including the terminal cysteine and phenylalanine, the CDR3 comprises 18 residues. The CDR3 DNA has 54 bases and is translated from base 1. The source material was blood. This TCR was sampled from a human donor in good health. The V and J segments used are TRDV2 and TRDJ1, and TRDD3 aligns with 7 junction nucleotides. The DNA sequence is given as TGTGCCTGTGACACCGTTGGGGGAGGATGGGGGTACACCGATAAACTCATCTTT. Translated, this is CACDTVGGGWGYTDKLIF.